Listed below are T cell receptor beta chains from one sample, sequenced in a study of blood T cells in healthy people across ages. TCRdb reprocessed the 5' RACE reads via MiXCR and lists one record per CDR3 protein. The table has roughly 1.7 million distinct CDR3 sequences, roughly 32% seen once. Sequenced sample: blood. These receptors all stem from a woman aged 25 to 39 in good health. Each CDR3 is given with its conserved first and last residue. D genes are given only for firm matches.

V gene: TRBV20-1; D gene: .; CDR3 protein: CSARGVRGRPANEQFF
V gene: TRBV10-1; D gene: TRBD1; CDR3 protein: CASSDSQGQGETQYF
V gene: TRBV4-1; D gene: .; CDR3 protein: CASSQDALVQGLGTYEQYF
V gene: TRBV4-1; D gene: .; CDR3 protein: CASSPLAGESPLHF
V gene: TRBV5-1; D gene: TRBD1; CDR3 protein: CASSLTGTGGDVFGYTF
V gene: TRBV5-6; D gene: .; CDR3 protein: CASSSSVGEQYF
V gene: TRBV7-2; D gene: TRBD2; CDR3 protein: CASSPRKRESSYNEQFF
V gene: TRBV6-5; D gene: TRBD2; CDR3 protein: CASSLSGSGNEQFF
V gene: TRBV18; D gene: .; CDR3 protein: CASSPYVPDRETQYF
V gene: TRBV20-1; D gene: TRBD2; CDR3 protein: CSAHGGAPNYEQYF
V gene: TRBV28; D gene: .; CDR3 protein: CASSSQWTISGANVLTF
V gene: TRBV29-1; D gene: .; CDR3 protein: CSVEPRTSGNTIYF
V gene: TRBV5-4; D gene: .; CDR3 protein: CASSLEAAWDEQFF
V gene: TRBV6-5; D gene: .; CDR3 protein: CASSYSLGGREQYF
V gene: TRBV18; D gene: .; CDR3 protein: CASSPTRELMSTDTQYF
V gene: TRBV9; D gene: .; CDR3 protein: CASSGAAGAAEAFF
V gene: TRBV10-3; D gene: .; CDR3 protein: CAISESGGPTYEQYF
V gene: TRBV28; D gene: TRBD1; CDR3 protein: CASSKGQAAYGYTF
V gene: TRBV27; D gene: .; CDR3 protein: CASSLRNGNQPQHF
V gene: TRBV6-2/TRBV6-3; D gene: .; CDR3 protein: CASSYGDRKGETQYF
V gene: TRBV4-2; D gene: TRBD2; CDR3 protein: CASSQKPGAGGVDEQFF
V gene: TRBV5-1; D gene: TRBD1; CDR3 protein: CASGGGTGAETQYF
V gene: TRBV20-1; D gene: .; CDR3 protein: CSARGWGGNEQFF
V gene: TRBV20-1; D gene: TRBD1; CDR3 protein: CSARDSGTGVPEQYF
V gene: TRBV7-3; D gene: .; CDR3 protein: CASSLGWAGVYNEQFF
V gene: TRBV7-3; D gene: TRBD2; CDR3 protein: CASSLIGGSSYNEQFF
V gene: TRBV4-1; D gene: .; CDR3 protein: CASSQIQQRGQGLSSGANVLTF
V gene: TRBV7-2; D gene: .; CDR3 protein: CASSLYGNTGELFF
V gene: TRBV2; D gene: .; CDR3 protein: CASRRDRSGLPLHF
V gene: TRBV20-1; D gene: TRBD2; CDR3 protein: CSASDLAGADTQYF
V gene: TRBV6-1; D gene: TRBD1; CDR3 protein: CASSAGRGKTDTQYF
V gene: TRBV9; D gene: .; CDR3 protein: CASSVSSGAGEETQYF
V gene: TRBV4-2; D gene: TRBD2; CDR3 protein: CASSHLERGLNEQFF
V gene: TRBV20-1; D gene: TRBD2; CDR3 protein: CSARDPGKAGGHVQETQYF
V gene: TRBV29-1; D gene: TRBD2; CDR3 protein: CSVRRGVAKNIQYF
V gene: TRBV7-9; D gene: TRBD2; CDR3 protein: CASSLVSSGRDTQYF
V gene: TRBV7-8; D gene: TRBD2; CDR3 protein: CASSFFSSGSTDTQYF
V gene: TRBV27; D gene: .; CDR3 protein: CASSLWPNEQFF
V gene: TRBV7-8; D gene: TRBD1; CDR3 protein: CASSSMKTGVRGGYTF
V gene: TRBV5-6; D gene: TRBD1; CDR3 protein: CASRGQGNGYTF